This T cell receptor (beta chain) was found in a study of blood T cell repertoires in COVID-19. Measured with immunoSEQ multiplex PCR; TCRdb has only the in-frame clones, and not every one. The sample gives 60,000 to 85,000 clones, more than 75% of which show up once; around 30% is in the top ten. The junction had 8 bases not matched to a gene; V was cut back by 5 bases and J by 0 bases. Germline loops: CDR1 PRHDT, CDR2 FYEKMQ (reference sequence). The CDR3 length is 17 residues. The genes are TRBV13 and TRBJ1-3, with TRBD1 matching 9 bases. What was sequenced was peripheral blood. This TCR was recovered from an elderly woman with active or convalescent COVID-19. The CDR3, as DNA: TGTGCCAGCAGCCTTACACAGGGGGCCTACTCTGGAAACACCATATATTTT. This codes for CASSLTQGAYSGNTIYF.